This T cell receptor (beta chain) was sequenced during a study of OX40 agonist ivuxolimab in advanced cancers. Autoimmune disease history or systemic immunosuppression barred patients. The method was immunoSEQ multiplex PCR; TCRdb's version includes in-frame clones alone and lacks a portion of them. The sample shows approximately 110,000 clones, 85% to 95% of them seen only once. This CDR3 region has 12 residues. The V gene's germline CDR1 is KGHSY and CDR2 FQNENV. V was cut by 0 bases and J by 5 bases, with 4 bases left in between. The TCR originated in an adult with an advanced solid tumor such as melanoma, head and neck, liver or kidney cancer. The J gene is TRBJ2-5, the V gene TRBV16; no clear D gene. The specimen was CD4+ or CD8+ T cells sorted from blood, collected in a trial of the OX40 agonist ivuxolimab. DNA of the CDR3: TGTGCCAGCAGCCAATCGGGGGAGACCCAGTACTTC. Translated: CASSQSGETQYF.